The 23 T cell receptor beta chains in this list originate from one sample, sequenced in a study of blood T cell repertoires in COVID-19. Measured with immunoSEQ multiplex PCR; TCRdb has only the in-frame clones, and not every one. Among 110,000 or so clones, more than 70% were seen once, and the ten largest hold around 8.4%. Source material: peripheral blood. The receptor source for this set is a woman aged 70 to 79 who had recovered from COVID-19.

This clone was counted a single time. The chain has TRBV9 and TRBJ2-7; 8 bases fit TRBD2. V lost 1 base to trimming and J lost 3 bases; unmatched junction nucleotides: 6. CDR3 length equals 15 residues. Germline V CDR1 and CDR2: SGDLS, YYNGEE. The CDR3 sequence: CASSVRIAGIYEQYF. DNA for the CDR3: TGTGCCAGCAGCGTACGGATAGCGGGGATCTACGAGCAGTACTTC.

This CDR3 is CASSSEWQGRDTQYF. The CDR3 nucleotides read TGTGCCAGCAGCTCAGAGTGGCAGGGCCGGGATACGCAGTATTTT. The rearrangement links TRBV7-6 to TRBJ2-3, with D possibly TRBD1 on 5 matching bases. The ends were cut back, 4 bases at V and 6 bases at J, with 17 bases in the middle. The CDR3 contains 15 residues. The germline gives CDR1 SGHVS, CDR2 FNYEAQ.

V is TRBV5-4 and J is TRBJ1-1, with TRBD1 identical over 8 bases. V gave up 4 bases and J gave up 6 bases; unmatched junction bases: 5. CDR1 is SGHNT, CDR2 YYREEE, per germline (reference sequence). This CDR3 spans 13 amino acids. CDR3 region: CASSTGGKAEAFF. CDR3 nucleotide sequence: TGTGCCAGCAGCACAGGGGGGAAGGCTGAAGCTTTCTTT.

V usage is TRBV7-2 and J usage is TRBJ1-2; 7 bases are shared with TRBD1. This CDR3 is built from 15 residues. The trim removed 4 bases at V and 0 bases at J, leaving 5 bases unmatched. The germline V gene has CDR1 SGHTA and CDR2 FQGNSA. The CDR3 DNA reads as TGTGCCAGCAGCTCTCGGGACAGTACTAACTATGGCTACACCTTC. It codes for CASSSRDSTNYGYTF.

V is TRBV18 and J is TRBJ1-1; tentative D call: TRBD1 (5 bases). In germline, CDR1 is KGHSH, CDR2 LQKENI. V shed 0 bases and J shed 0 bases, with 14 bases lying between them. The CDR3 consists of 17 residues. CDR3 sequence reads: CASSPPGWGGVNTEAFF. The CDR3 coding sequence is TGTGCCAGCTCACCACCTGGGTGGGGCGGGGTGAACACTGAAGCTTTCTTT.

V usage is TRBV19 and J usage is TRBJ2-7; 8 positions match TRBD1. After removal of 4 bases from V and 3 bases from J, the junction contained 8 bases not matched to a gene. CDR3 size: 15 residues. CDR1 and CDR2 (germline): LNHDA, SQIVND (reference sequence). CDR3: CASSTPGTGLYEQYF. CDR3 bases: TGTGCCAGTAGTACCCCCGGGACAGGACTCTACGAGCAGTACTTC.

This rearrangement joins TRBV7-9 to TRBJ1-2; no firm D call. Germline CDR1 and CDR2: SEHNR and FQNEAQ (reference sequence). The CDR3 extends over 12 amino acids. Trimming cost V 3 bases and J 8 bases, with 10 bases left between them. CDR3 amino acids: CASSFRETGYTF. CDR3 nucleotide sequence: TGTGCCAGCAGCTTCCGGGAGACGGGCTACACCTTC.

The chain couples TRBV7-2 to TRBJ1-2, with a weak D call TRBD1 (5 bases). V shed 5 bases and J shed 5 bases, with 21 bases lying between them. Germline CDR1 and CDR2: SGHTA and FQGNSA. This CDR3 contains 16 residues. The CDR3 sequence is CASSVMSQVPEYGYTF. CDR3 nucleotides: TGTGCCAGCAGCGTTATGTCACAGGTGCCGGAGTATGGCTACACCTTC.

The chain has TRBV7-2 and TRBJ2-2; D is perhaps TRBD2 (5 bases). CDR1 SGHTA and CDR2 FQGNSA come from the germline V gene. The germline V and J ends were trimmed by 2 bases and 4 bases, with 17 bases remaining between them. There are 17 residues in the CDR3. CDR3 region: CASSLTPALAITGELFF. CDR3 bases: TGTGCCAGCAGCTTAACCCCGGCTCTAGCTATCACCGGGGAGCTGTTTTTT.

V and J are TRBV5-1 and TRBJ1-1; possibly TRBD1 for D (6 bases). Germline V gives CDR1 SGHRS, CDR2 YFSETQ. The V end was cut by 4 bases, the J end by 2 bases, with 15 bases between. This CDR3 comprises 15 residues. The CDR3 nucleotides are TGCGCCAGCAGCAAGACAGGAGTGTTCAACACTGAAGCTTTCTTT. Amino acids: CASSKTGVFNTEAFF.

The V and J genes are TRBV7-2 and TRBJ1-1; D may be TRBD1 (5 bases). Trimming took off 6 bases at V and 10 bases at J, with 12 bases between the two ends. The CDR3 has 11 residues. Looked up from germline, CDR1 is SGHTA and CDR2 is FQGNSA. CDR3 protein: CASSQQVIAFF. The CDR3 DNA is TGTGCCAGCAGTCAACAGGTGATAGCTTTCTTT.

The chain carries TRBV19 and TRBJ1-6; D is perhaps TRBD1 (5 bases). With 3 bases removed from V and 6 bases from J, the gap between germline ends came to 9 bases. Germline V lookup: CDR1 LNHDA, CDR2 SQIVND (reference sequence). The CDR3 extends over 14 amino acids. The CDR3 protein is CASSIRQGNSPLHF. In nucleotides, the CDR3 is TGTGCCAGTAGTATTCGGCAGGGTAATTCACCCCTCCACTTT.

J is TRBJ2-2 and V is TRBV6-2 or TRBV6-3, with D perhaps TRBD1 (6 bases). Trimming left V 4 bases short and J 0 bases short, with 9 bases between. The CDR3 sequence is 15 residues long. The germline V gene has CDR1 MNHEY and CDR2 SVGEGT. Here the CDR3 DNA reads TGTGCCAGCAGTTCCTACAGGGCGAACACCGGGGAGCTGTTTTTT. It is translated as CASSSYRANTGELFF.

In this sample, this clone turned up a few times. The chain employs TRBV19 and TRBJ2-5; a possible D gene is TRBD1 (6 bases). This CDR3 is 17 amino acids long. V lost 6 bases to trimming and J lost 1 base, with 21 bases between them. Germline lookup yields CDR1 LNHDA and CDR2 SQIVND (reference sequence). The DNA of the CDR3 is TGTGCCAGTAGCCAGGGGTTCGGGGCCCCTCTCCAAGAGACCCAGTACTTC. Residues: CASSQGFGAPLQETQYF.

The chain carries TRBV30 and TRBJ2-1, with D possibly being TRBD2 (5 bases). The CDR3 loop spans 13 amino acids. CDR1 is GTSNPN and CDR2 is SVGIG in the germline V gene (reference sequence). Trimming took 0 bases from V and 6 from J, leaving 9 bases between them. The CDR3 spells CAWSVSGINEQFF. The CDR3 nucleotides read TGTGCCTGGAGTGTATCGGGGATCAATGAGCAGTTCTTC.

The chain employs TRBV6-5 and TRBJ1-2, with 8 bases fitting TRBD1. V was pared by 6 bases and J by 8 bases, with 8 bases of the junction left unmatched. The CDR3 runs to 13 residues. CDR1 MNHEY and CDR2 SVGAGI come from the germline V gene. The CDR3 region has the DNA TGTGCCAGCAGCCCGCAGGGGGCGCGGGGCTACACCTTC. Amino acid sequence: CASSPQGARGYTF.

As DNA, the CDR3 is TGTGCCAGCAGCGGCGGGACTAGCGGGACCCCCTACAATGAGCAGTTCTTC. This encodes CASSGGTSGTPYNEQFF. The V gene is TRBV28, the J gene TRBJ2-1; 13 bases line up with TRBD2. Germline lookup yields CDR1 MDHEN and CDR2 SYDVKM. Unmatched junction bases numbered 7, after V lost 6 bases and J lost 2 bases. The CDR3 covers 17 residues.

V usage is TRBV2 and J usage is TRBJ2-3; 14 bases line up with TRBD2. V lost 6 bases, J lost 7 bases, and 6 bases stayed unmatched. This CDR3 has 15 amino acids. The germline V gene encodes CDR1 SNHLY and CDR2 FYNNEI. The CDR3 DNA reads TGTGCCAGCAGGCGACTAGCGGGAGGGCCGAATACGCAGTATTTT. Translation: CASRRLAGGPNTQYF.

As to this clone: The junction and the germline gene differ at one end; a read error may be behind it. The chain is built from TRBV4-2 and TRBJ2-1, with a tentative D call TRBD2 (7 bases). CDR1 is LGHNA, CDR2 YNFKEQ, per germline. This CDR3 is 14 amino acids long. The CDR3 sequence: CASSEGGRDNGQFF. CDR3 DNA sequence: TGTGCCAGCAGCGAGGGAGGGAGGGACAATGGGCAGTTCTTC.

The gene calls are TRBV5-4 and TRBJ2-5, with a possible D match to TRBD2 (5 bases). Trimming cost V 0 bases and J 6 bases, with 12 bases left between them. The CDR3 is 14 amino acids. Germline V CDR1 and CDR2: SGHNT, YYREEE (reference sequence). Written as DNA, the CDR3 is TGTGCCAGCAGCTTGGCCGTAGGCGGGCAGACCCAGTACTTC. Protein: CASSLAVGGQTQYF.

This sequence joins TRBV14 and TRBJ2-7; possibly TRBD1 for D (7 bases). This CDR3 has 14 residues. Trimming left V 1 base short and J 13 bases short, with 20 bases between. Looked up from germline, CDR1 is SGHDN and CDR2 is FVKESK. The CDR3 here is CASSQGRGRQKIYF. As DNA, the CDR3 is TGTGCCAGCAGCCAAGGGAGGGGGCGCCAAAAAATTTACTTC.

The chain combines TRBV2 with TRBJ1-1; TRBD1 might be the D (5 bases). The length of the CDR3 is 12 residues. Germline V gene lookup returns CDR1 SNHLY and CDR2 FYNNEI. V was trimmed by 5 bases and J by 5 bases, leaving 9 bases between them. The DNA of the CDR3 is TGTGCCAGCAGTACAAGGGGAACTGAAGCTTTCTTT. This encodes CASSTRGTEAFF.

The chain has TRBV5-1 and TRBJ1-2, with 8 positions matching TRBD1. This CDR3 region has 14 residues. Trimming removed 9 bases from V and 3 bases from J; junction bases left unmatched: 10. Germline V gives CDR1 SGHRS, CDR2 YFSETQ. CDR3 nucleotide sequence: TGCGCCACCACGATCGCAGGGGGCGACTATGGCTACACCTTC. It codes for CATTIAGGDYGYTF.